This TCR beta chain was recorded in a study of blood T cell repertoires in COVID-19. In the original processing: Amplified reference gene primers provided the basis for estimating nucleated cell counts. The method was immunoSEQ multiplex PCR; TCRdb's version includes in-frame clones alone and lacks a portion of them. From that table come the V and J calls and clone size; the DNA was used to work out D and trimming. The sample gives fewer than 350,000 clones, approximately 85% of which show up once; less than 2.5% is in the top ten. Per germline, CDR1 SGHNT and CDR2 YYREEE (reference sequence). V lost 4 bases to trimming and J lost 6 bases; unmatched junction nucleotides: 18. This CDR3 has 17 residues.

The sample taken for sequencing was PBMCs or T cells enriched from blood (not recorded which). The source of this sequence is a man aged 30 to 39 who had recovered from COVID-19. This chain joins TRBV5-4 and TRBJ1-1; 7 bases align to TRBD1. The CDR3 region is CASSPVGGGKGRSEAFF. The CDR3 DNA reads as TGTGCCAGCAGCCCCGTCGGAGGGGGCAAAGGCCGCTCTGAAGCTTTCTTT.